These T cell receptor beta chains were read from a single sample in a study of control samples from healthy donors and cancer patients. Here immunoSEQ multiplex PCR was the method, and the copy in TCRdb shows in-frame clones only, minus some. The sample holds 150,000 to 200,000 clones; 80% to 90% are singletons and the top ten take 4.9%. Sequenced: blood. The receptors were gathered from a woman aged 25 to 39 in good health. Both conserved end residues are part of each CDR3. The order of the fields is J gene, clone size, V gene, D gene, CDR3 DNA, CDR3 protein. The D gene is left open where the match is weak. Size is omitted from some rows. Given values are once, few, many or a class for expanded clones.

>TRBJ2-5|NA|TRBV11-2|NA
TGTGCCAGCAGCTTAGACTTTGGGGGTGAAACCCAGTACTTC
CASSLDFGGETQYF
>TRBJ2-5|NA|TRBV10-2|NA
TGCGCCAGCAGTGCCAACATGGAGACCCAGTACTTC
CASSANMETQYF
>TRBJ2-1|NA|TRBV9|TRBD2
TGTGCCAGCAGCGTAGCGGGAGGGCCCAATGAGCAGTTCTTC
CASSVAGGPNEQFF
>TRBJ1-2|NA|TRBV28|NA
TGTGCCAGCAGTCCGCGGGACCCCCCCTATGGCTACACCTTC
CASSPRDPPYGYTF
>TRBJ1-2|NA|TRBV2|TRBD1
TGTGCCAGCAGGGACAGGACAGGGGCCATCTATGGCTACACCTTC
CASRDRTGAIYGYTF
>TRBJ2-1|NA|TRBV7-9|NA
TGTGCCAGCAGCGCGGGACGGCTCTCCTACAATGAGCAGTTCTTC
CASSAGRLSYNEQFF
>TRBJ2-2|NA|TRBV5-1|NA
TGCGCCAGCAGCTTGGGCCCCCAGAGGCAGGGGTGGAGCGGGGAGCTGTTTTTT
CASSLGPQRQGWSGELFF
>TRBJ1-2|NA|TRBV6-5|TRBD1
TGTGCCAGCAGAGAGGGACAGGGCCTTTATGGCTACACCTTC
CASREGQGLYGYTF
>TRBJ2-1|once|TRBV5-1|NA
TGCGCCAGCAGCTTGGGGGGTAGCTCCTACAATGAGCAGTTCTTC
CASSLGGSSYNEQFF
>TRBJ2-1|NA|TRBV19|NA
TGTGCCAGTAGTATTAGGGGGGCGGTCGAGCAGTTCTTC
CASSIRGAVEQFF
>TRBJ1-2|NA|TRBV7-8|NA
TGTGCCAGCAGCTTAGCATGGGGGGCGACAGGAGGTGGCTACACCTTC
CASSLAWGATGGGYTF
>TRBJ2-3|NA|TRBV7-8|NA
TGTGCCAGCAGCTTAGCGGGGCCAGATACGCAGTATTTT
CASSLAGPDTQYF
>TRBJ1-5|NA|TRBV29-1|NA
TGCAGCGTGGGGCGGGACAAGAATCAGCCCCAGCATTTT
CSVGRDKNQPQHF
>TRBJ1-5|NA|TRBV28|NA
TGTGCCAGCACTTTAGACGGTCAGCCCCAGCATTTT
CASTLDGQPQHF
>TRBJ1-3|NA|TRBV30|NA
TGTGCCTGGGGACGACAGGCAATATATTTT
CAWGRQAIYF
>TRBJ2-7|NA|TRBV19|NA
TGTGCCAGTAGTATATCCGGCTCGACCTACGAGCAGTACTTC
CASSISGSTYEQYF
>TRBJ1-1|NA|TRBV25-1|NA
TGTGCCAGCAGTGCTTTTGGAGTCATGAACACTGAAGCTTTCTTT
CASSAFGVMNTEAFF
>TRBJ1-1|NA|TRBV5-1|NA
TGCGCCAGCAGCACGGCAGGTGGCATGAACACTGAAGCTTTCTTT
CASSTAGGMNTEAFF
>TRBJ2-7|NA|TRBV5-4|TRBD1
TGTGCCAGCAGCTTGGTTTCGGCAGGGGGCTACGAGCAGTACTTC
CASSLVSAGGYEQYF
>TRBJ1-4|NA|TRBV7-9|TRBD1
TGTGCCAGCAGCTCCGGACAGGGGGAAGGTTTGCTTGAAAAACTGTTTTTT
CASSSGQGEGLLEKLFF
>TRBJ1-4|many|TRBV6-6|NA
TGTGCCAGCGGACTTCATAATGAAAAACTGTTTTTT
CASGLHNEKLFF
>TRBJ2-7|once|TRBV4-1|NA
TGCGCCAGCAGGGAAAGGGGGGGGTCCGAGCAGTACTTC
CASRERGGSEQYF
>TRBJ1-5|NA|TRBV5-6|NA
TGTGCCAGCAGCTTGAAGGGAAGAAATCAGCCCCAGCATTTT
CASSLKGRNQPQHF
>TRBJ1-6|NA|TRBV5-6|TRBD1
TGTGCCAGCAGCACCGACCGGGACAGGGATTCACCCCTCCACTTT
CASSTDRDRDSPLHF
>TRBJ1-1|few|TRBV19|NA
TGTGCCAGTAGTATTGAGTTGTTAGACACTGAAGCTTTCTTT
CASSIELLDTEAFF
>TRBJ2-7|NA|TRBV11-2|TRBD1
TGTGCCAGCAGCTTACAAGTTGGGGACAGGGGTCCTGGGCAGTACTTC
CASSLQVGDRGPGQYF
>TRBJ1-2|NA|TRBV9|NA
TGTGCCAGCAGTACAGGGCGGGGGGCTGATGGCTACACCTTC
CASSTGRGADGYTF
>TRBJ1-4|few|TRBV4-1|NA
TGCGCCAGCAGCCAAGATGTAGGGGGGTCTAATGAAAAACTGTTTTTT
CASSQDVGGSNEKLFF
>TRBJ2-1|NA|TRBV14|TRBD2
TGTGCCAGCAGCTCTAGCGGGAGGGCTCGGGAGCAGTTCTTC
CASSSSGRAREQFF
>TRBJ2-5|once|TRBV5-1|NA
TGCGCCAGCAGCTTTGGGGGGCAAGAGACCCAGTACTTC
CASSFGGQETQYF
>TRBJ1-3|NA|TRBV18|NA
TGTGCCAGCTCCCCCGGGAGGGATGGAAACACCATATATTTT
CASSPGRDGNTIYF
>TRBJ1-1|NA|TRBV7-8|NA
TGTGCCAGCAGCTTAGGGGCAGGGACTGAAGCTTTCTTT
CASSLGAGTEAFF
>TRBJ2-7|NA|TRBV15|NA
TGTGCCACCAGCAGAGAAGGGGTAGGTTACGAGCAGTACTTC
CATSREGVGYEQYF
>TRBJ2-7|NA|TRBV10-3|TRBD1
TGTGCCATCAGGACCCGTGACCCCAGCGGACAGGTCCTCCGGTACGAGCAGTACTTC
CAIRTRDPSGQVLRYEQYF
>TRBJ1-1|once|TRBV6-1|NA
TGTGCCAGCAGTGAAGCTTCGGGAAGAGGCACTGAAGCTTTCTTT
CASSEASGRGTEAFF
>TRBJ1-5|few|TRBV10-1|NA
TGCGCCAGCAGTGATGGCTCTCCGGGTCAGCCCCAGCATTTT
CASSDGSPGQPQHF
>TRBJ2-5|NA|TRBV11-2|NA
TGTGCCAGCAGCCCATCTGAGGGGCGGGGGACCCAGTACTTC
CASSPSEGRGTQYF
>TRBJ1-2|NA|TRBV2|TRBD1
TGTGCCAGCAGTGGGGACAGGCGCTATGGCTACACCTTC
CASSGDRRYGYTF
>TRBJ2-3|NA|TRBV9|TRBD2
TGTGCCAGCAGCCCCCGGACTAGCGGGGGGACTAGCACAGATACGCAGTATTTT
CASSPRTSGGTSTDTQYF
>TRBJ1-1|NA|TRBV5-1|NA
TGCGCCAGCAGCCCTTCGACAGTAACTGAAGCTTTCTTT
CASSPSTVTEAFF
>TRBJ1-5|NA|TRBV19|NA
TGTGCCAGTAGTTGGCAGGGTAATCAGCCCCAGCATTTT
CASSWQGNQPQHF
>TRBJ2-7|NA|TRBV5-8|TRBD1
TGTGCCAGCAGCGAACCCATACAAAGGACAGGGGACCACGAGCAGTACTTC
CASSEPIQRTGDHEQYF
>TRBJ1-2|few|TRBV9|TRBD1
TGTGCCAGCAGCGCTCGGACAGGGGGCAGTGGCGGCTACACCTTC
CASSARTGGSGGYTF
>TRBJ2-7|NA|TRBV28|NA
TGTGCCAGCAGTTTAATAGGGTACGAGCAGTACTTC
CASSLIGYEQYF
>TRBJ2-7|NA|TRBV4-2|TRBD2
TGTGCCAGCAGCCAGGAACTAGCGTCCAGCTCCTACGAGCAGTACTTC
CASSQELASSSYEQYF
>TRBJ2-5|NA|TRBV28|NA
TGTGCCAGCAGTTTATCAGTCCGGGGGAGGCCGGGAGAGACCCAGTACTTC
CASSLSVRGRPGETQYF
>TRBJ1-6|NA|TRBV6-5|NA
TGTGCCAGCACCCCGAAGACCCTTAATTCACCCCTCCACTTT
CASTPKTLNSPLHF
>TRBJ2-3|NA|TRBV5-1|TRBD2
TGCGCCAGCAGCTTGCTACAACTAGCGGGAGCGGGAGATACGCAGTATTTT
CASSLLQLAGAGDTQYF
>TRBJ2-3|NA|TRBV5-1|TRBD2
TGCGCCAGCAGCTTGCCGCGGACTAGCGGGAGGACAGATACGCAGTATTTT
CASSLPRTSGRTDTQYF
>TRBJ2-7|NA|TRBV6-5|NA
TGTGCCAGCAATCCTTGGACGGCGATCTCCTACGAGCAGTACTTC
CASNPWTAISYEQYF
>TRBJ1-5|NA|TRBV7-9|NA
TGTGCCAGCAGCTCACTCGAGGGGAGCAATCAGCCCCAGCATTTT
CASSSLEGSNQPQHF
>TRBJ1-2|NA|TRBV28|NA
TGTGCCAGCAGTTTATCAACGTCATATGGCTACACCTTC
CASSLSTSYGYTF
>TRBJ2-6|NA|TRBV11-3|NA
TGTGCCAGCAGCTTAGAGGGGGGCGCCCCTGGGGCCAACGTCCTGACTTTC
CASSLEGGAPGANVLTF
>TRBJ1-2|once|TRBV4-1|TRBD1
TGCGCCAGTAACCAACAGGGGACCGAAGGCTACACCTTC
CASNQQGTEGYTF
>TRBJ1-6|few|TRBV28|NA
TGTGCCAGCAGTTGGCCCTATAATTCACCCCTCCACTTT
CASSWPYNSPLHF